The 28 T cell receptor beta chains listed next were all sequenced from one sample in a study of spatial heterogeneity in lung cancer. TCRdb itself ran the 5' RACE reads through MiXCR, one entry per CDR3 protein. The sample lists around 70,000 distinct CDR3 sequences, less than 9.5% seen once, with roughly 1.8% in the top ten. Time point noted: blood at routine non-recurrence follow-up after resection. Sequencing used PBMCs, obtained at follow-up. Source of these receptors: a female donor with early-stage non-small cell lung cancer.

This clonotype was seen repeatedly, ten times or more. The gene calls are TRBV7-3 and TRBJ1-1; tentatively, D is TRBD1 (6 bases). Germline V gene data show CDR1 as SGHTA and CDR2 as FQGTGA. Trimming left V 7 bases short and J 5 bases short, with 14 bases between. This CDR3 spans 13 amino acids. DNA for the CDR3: TGTGCCAGCATTTTCAAGGGGGGGACTGAAGCTTTCTTT. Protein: CASIFKGGTEAFF.

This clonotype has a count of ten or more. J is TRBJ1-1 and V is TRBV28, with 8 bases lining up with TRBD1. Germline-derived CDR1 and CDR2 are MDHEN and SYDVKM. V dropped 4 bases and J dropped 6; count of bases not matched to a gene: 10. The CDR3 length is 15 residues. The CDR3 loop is CASSSPTGGTSEAFF. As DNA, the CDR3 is TGTGCCAGCAGTTCACCTACAGGGGGTACTTCTGAAGCTTTCTTT.

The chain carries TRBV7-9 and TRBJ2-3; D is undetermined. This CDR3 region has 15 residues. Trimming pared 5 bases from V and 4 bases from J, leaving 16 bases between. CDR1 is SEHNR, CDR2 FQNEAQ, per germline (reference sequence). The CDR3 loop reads CASSPALLQPDTQYF. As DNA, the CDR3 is TGTGCCAGCAGCCCGGCTCTCCTCCAGCCAGATACGCAGTATTTT.

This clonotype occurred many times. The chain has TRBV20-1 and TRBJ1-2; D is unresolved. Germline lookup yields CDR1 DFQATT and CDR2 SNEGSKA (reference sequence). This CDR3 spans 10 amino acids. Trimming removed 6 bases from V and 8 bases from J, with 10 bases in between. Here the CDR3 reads CSAPAKGYTF. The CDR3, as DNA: TGCAGTGCGCCGGCAAAGGGCTACACCTTC.

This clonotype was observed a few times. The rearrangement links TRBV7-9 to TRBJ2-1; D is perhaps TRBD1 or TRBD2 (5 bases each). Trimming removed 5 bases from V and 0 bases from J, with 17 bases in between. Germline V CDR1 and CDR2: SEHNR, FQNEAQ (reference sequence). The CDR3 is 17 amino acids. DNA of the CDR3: TGTGCCAGCAGCCCGCCCGGGACGTTATACTCCTACAATGAGCAGTTCTTC. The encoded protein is CASSPPGTLYSYNEQFF.

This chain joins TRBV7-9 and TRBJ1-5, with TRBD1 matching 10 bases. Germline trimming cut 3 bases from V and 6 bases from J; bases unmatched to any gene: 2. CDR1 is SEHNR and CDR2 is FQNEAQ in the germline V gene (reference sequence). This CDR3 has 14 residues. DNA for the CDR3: TGTGCCAGCAGCTTTGGGACAGGGGTTCAGCCCCAGCATTTT. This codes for CASSFGTGVQPQHF.

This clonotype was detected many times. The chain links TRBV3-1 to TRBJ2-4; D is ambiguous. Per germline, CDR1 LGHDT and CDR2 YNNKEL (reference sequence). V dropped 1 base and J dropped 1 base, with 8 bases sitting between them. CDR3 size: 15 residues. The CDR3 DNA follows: TGTGCCAGCAGCCAAGGAGGAGATGCCAAAAACATTCAGTACTTC. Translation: CASSQGGDAKNIQYF.

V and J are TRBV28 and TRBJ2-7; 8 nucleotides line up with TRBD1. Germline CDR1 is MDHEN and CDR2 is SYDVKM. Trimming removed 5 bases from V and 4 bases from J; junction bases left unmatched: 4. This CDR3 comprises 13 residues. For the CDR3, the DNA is TGTGCCAGCAGTAGGGGACAGGAGTACGAGCAGTACTTC. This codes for CASSRGQEYEQYF.

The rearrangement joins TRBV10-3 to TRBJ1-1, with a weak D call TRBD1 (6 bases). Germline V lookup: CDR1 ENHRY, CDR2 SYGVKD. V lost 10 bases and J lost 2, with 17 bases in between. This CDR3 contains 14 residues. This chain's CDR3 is CATTKGTPNTEAFF. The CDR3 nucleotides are TGTGCCACCACCAAAGGGACACCCAACACTGAAGCTTTCTTT.

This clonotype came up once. The CDR3 bases are TGTGCCAGCAGCCGGGCGGGCAGGAACACTGAAGCTTTCTTT. This encodes CASSRAGRNTEAFF. The chain joins TRBV7-2 to TRBJ1-1, with unresolved D. The CDR3 runs 14 residues. The V and J ends lost 5 bases and 1 base respectively, with 11 bases between them. Germline CDR1 SGHTA, CDR2 FQGNSA.

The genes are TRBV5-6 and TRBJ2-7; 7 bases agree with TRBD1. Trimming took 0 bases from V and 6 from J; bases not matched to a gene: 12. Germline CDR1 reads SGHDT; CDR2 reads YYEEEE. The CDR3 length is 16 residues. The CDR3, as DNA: TGTGCCAGCAGCTTGGCCCCGACAGGGATCGGATTCGAGCAGTACTTC. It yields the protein CASSLAPTGIGFEQYF.

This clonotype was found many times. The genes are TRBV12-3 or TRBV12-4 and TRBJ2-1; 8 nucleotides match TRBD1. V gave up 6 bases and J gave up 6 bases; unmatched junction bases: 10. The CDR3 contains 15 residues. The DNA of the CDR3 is TGTGCCAGCAGGAGAGAGACAGGGGCCGGCAATGAGCAGTTCTTC. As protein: CASRRETGAGNEQFF.

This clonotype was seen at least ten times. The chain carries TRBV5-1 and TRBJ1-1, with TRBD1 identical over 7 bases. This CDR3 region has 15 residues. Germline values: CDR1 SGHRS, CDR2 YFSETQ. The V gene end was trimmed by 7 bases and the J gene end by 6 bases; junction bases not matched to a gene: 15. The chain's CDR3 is CASFFRDSRRSEAFF. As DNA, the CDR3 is TGCGCCAGCTTTTTTAGGGACAGCCGGAGGTCTGAAGCTTTCTTT.

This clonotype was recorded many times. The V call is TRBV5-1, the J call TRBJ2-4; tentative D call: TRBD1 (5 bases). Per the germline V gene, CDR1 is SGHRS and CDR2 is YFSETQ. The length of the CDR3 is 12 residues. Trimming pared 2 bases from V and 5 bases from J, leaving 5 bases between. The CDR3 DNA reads TGCGCCAGCAGCTTAGGGGAAAACATTCAGTACTTC. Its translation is CASSLGENIQYF.

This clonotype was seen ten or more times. CDR3 residues: CATSEGQENQPQHF. CDR3 bases: TGTGCCACCAGTGAGGGACAGGAGAATCAGCCCCAGCATTTT. The chain has TRBV24-1 and TRBJ1-5; the match to TRBD1 covers 8 bases. V trimming: 4 bases; J trimming: 4 bases; junction bases outside the gene matches: 2. This CDR3 has 14 residues. Germline V gene data show CDR1 as KGHDR and CDR2 as SFDVKD.

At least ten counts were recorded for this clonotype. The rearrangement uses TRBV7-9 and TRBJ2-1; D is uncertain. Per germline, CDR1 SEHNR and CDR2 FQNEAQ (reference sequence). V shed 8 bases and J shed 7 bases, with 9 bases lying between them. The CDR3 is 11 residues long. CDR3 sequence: CASHRDNEQFF. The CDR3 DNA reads TGTGCCAGCCATAGAGATAATGAGCAGTTCTTC.

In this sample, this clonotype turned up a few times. The CDR3 region is CASTRANREKLFF. CDR3 in DNA: TGTGCCAGCACCCGAGCCAACAGGGAAAAACTGTTTTTT. The genes are TRBV28 and TRBJ1-4; TRBD1 might be the D (5 bases). The germline gives CDR1 MDHEN, CDR2 SYDVKM. Trimming pared 7 bases from V and 8 bases from J, leaving 14 bases between. The CDR3 covers 13 residues.

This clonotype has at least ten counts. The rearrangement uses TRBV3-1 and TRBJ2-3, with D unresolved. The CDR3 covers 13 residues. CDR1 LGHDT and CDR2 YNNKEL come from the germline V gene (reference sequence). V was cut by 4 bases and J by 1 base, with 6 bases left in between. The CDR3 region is CASSPIRTDTQYF. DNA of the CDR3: TGTGCCAGCAGCCCCATTCGCACAGATACGCAGTATTTT.

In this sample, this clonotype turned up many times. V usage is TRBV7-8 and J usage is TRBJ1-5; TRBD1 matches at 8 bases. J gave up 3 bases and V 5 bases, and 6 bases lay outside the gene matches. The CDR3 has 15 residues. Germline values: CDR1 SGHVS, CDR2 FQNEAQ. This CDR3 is CASSPTGGDNQPQHF. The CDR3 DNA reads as TGTGCCAGCAGCCCAACAGGGGGAGACAATCAGCCCCAGCATTTT.

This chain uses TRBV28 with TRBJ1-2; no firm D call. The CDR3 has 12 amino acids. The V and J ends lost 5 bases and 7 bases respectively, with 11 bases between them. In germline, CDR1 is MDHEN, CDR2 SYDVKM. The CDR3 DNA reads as TGTGCCAGCAGTCTGAGGGAAGGTGGCTACACCTTC. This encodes CASSLREGGYTF.

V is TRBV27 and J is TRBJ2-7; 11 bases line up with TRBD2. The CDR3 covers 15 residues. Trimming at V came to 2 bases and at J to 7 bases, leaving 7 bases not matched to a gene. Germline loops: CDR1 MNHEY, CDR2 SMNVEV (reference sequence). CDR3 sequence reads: CASSLGLAGGREQYF. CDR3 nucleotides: TGTGCCAGCAGTTTAGGGCTAGCGGGAGGAAGGGAGCAGTACTTC.

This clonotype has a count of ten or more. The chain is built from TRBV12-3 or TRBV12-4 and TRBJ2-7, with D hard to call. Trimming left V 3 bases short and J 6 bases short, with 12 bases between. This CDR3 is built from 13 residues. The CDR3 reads CASSFLGAAEQYF. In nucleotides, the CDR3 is TGTGCCAGCAGTTTTTTAGGAGCAGCCGAGCAGTACTTC.

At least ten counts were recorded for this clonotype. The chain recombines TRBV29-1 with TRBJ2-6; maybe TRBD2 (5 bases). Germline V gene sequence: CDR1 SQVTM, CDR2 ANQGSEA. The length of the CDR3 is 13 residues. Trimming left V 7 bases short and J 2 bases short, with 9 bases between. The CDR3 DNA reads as TGCAGCGCTCAGAGGGCTGGGGCCAACGTCCTGACTTTC. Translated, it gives CSAQRAGANVLTF. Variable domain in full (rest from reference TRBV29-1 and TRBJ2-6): SAVISQKPSRDICQRGTSLTIQCQVDSQVTMMFWYRQQPGQSLTLIATANQGSEATYESGFVIDKFPISRPNLTFSTLTVSNMSPEDSSIYLCSAQRAGANVLTFGAGSRLTVL.

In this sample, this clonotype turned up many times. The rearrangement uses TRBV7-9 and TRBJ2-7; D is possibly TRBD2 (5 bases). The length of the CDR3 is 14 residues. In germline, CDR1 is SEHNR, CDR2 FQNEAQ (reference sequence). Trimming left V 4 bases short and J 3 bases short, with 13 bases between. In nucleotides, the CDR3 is TGTGCCAGCAGCTCGGTGAGCCGGGACTACGAGCAGTACTTC. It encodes CASSSVSRDYEQYF.

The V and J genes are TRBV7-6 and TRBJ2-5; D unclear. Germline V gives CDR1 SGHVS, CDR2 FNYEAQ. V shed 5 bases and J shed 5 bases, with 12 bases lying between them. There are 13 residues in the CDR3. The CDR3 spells CASSPRSRETQYF. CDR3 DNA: TGTGCCAGCAGCCCCAGGTCGCGGGAGACCCAGTACTTC.

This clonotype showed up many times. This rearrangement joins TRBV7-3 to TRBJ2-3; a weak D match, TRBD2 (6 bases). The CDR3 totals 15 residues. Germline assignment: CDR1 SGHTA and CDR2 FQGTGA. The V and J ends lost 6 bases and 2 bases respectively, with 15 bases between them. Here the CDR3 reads CASSPRAGATDTQYF. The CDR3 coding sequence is TGTGCCAGCAGTCCAAGAGCGGGCGCCACAGATACGCAGTATTTT.

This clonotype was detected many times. The CDR3 bases are TGTGCCACCACAGGGGTCACAGATACGCAGTATTTT. As protein: CATTGVTDTQYF. The chain employs TRBV27 and TRBJ2-3, with 7 bases fitting TRBD1. Germline V lookup: CDR1 MNHEY, CDR2 SMNVEV (reference sequence). The CDR3 is 12 amino acids. With V trimmed by 10 bases and J by 2 bases, 3 bases remained unmatched.

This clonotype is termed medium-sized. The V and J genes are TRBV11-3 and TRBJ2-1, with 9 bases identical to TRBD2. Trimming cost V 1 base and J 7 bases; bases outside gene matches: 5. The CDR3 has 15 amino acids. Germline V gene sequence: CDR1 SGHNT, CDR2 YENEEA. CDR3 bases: TGTGCCAGCAGCTTAGGGACTAGCGTGGTAAATGAGCAGTTCTTC. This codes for CASSLGTSVVNEQFF.